The 22 T cell receptor beta chains in this list originate from one sample, sequenced in a study of early T cells in non-severe SARS-CoV-2 infection. TCRdb processed the 5' RACE reads anew with MiXCR; each CDR3 protein has one entry. The sample holds tens of thousands of distinct CDR3 sequences, roughly 5.3% seen once. Sequencing input: whole blood. The receptors were sampled from an adult who was a healthcare worker with PCR-confirmed SARS-CoV-2 infection or an uninfected control (not recorded which).

The table lists this clonotype with many counts. This sequence joins TRBV5-5 and TRBJ1-2; D unresolved. The CDR3 is 15 residues long. CDR1 SGHKS and CDR2 YYEKEE come from the germline V gene (reference sequence). The V end was cut by 5 bases, the J end by 5 bases, with 19 bases between. CDR3 residues: CASSPTWTDNYGYTF. The CDR3 bases are TGTGCCAGCAGTCCCACGTGGACCGACAATTATGGCTACACCTTC.

This chain connects TRBV19 to TRBJ2-1; D uncertain. This CDR3 comprises 13 residues. Trimming left V 1 base short and J 9 bases short, with 10 bases between. Per the germline V gene, CDR1 is LNHDA and CDR2 is SQIVND (reference sequence). As DNA, the CDR3 is TGTGCCAGTAGTATAGCGGGCGGCGGTGAGCAGTTCTTC. It specifies CASSIAGGGEQFF.

At least ten counts were recorded for this clonotype. The V call is TRBV13, the J call TRBJ2-2; D is uncertain. Looked up from germline, CDR1 is PRHDT and CDR2 is FYEKMQ (reference sequence). This CDR3 spans 20 amino acids. V was clipped by 7 bases and J by 0 bases, with 27 bases between them. CDR3 protein: CASITTLLADPNPNTGELFF. The CDR3 bases are TGTGCCAGCATCACGACTTTGTTAGCTGATCCAAACCCGAACACCGGGGAGCTGTTTTTT. Looking up the rest from reference TRBV13 and TRBJ2-2 gives the full variable domain: AAGVIQSPRHLIKEKRETATLKCYPIPRHDTVYWYQQGPGQDPQFLISFYEKMQSDKGSIPDRFSAQQFSDYHSELNMSSLELGDSALYFCASITTLLADPNPNTGELFFGEGSRLTVL.

The chain recombines TRBV12-3 or TRBV12-4 with TRBJ2-3; 9 nucleotides align to TRBD1. The CDR3 consists of 15 residues. The V gene end was trimmed by 4 bases and the J gene end by 6 bases; junction bases not matched to a gene: 8. The CDR3 bases are TGTGCCAGCAGTTCCCCTCACAGGGGGCCGGATACGCAGTATTTT. Its protein product is CASSSPHRGPDTQYF.

This clonotype was counted only a few times. The chain recombines TRBV4-2 with TRBJ2-4; 7 nucleotides agree with TRBD2. This CDR3 has 12 amino acids. V shed 10 bases, J shed 4 bases, and the junction held 4 bases outside the gene matches. Germline CDR1 LGHNA, CDR2 YNFKEQ. The CDR3 protein is CATDSGKNIQYF. The CDR3 nucleotides are TGTGCCACCGATAGCGGGAAAAACATTCAGTACTTC.

This clonotype was detected only a few times. V gene TRBV7-2 combines with J gene TRBJ2-2, with D unclear. V was pared by 8 bases and J by 4 bases, with 8 bases between. In germline, CDR1 is SGHTA, CDR2 FQGNSA. CDR3 length equals 12 residues. CDR3 amino acids: CASPWSTGELFF. The CDR3 DNA is TGTGCCAGCCCTTGGAGCACCGGGGAGCTGTTTTTT.

The chain has TRBV19 and TRBJ2-3; 10 nucleotides align to TRBD2. There are 14 residues in the CDR3. The germline V gene encodes CDR1 LNHDA and CDR2 SQIVND (reference sequence). The V and J ends lost 9 bases and 2 bases, in that order; junction bases with no gene match: 5. The CDR3 DNA sequence: TGTGCCAGCCTCAGCGGGAGGGACACAGATACGCAGTATTTT. Amino acids: CASLSGRDTDTQYF.

The chain uses TRBV20-1 and TRBJ1-1, with D uncertain. CDR1 and CDR2 (germline): DFQATT, SNEGSKA (reference sequence). This CDR3 region has 12 residues. V lost 7 bases and J lost 6, with 15 bases in between. Written as DNA, the CDR3 is TGCAGTGTCGGTGACCCCGGGGCTGAAGCTTTCTTT. Its translation: CSVGDPGAEAFF.

The chain combines TRBV7-2 with TRBJ2-4; no reliable D call. Germline V gives CDR1 SGHTA, CDR2 FQGNSA. V was shortened by 3 bases and J by 6 bases, with 9 bases between the two germline ends. The CDR3 sequence is 13 residues long. Here the CDR3 DNA reads TGTGCCAGCAGCTTCTACTTGGGAAACATTCAGTACTTC. This sequence encodes CASSFYLGNIQYF.

This clonotype is classed as medium-sized. The chain combines TRBV7-2 with TRBJ1-4; D is unresolved. The V gene's germline CDR1 is SGHTA and CDR2 FQGNSA. V gave up 2 bases and J gave up 5 bases, with 12 bases separating them. The CDR3 spans 15 residues. CDR3: CASSLLPWPNEKLFF. The DNA of the CDR3 is TGTGCCAGCAGCTTACTACCTTGGCCAAATGAAAAACTGTTTTTT.

This clonotype has a handful of counts. The chain links TRBV9 to TRBJ1-5, with a weak D call TRBD1 (6 bases). The CDR3 covers 14 residues. Germline-derived CDR1 and CDR2 are SGDLS and YYNGEE. V was clipped by 0 bases and J by 2 bases, with 6 bases between them. The DNA for the CDR3 is TGTGCCAGCAGCGTAGCAGGGGGCAATCAGCCCCAGCATTTT. It specifies CASSVAGGNQPQHF.

By share of the sample, this clonotype is medium-sized. CDR3 region: CSASPTGNTEAFF. DNA of the CDR3: TGCAGTGCTAGCCCGACAGGGAACACTGAAGCTTTCTTT. V and J are TRBV20-1 and TRBJ1-1, with D possibly matching TRBD1 (6 bases). This CDR3 contains 13 residues. Germline assignment: CDR1 DFQATT and CDR2 SNEGSKA (reference sequence). V lost 3 bases, J lost 1 base, and 9 bases lay in between.

This clonotype was seen repeatedly, ten times or more. This CDR3 is CASSESLGGRTEAFF. DNA for the CDR3: TGCGCCAGCAGTGAGTCTTTGGGGGGGAGGACTGAAGCTTTCTTT. The chain combines TRBV10-1 with TRBJ1-1, with TRBD1 as a possible D gene (5 bases). The CDR3 spans 15 residues. The germline V gene encodes CDR1 WNHNN and CDR2 SYGVQD (reference sequence). Deletions cut 0 bases from V and 5 bases from J, with 13 bases between.

This clonotype was observed many times. This rearrangement joins TRBV6-6 to TRBJ2-3, with TRBD2 identical over 8 bases. This CDR3 comprises 16 residues. After removal of 5 bases from V and 8 bases from J, the junction contained 15 bases not matched to a gene. Germline V gene sequence: CDR1 MNHNY, CDR2 SVGAGI (reference sequence). The CDR3 loop reads CASSPPWRGAKSTQYF. CDR3 nucleotides: TGTGCCAGCAGTCCCCCTTGGCGGGGGGCCAAGAGTACGCAGTATTTT.

The chain combines TRBV5-1 with TRBJ2-7; D might be TRBD2 (6 bases). The germline V gene encodes CDR1 SGHRS and CDR2 YFSETQ. V shed 0 bases and J shed 6 bases, with 13 bases lying between them. The length of the CDR3 is 14 residues. The CDR3 loop is CASSLALAGGEQYF. The CDR3 DNA follows: TGCGCCAGCAGCTTGGCACTAGCAGGCGGCGAGCAGTACTTC.

This clonotype was picked up many times. The CDR3 DNA is TGTGCCAGCAGTTCTTTCGGGGGGGCTAACCAAGAGACCCAGTACTTC. Its translation: CASSSFGGANQETQYF. This sequence joins TRBV7-9 and TRBJ2-5; TRBD2 aligns across 8 bases. Trimming removed 6 bases from V and 0 bases from J; junction bases left unmatched: 9. This CDR3 has 16 amino acids. CDR1 is SEHNR, CDR2 FQNEAQ, per germline (reference sequence).

This clonotype was seen at least ten times. CDR3 residues: CSARDPGTSGEINEQFF. CDR3 DNA sequence: TGCAGTGCTAGAGATCCGGGGACTAGCGGAGAGATTAATGAGCAGTTCTTC. The chain employs TRBV20-1 and TRBJ2-1, with TRBD2 matching 11 bases. Losses at the gene ends were 0 bases for V and 7 bases for J; bases not matched to a gene: 11. The CDR3 is 17 amino acids. Per the germline V gene, CDR1 is DFQATT and CDR2 is SNEGSKA (reference sequence).

This clonotype has ten or more counts. The chain combines TRBV9 with TRBJ2-7, with D possibly being TRBD1 (6 bases). Trimming took off 0 bases at V and 7 bases at J, with 11 bases between the two ends. The CDR3 is made up of 13 amino acids. CDR1 and CDR2 from the germline V gene are SGDLS and YYNGEE. DNA for the CDR3: TGTGCCAGCAGCGTAGCTTCAGGGGCTGAGCAGTACTTC. This encodes CASSVASGAEQYF.

This clonotype has just a few counts. The chain uses TRBV12-3 or TRBV12-4 and TRBJ1-5; D is perhaps TRBD1 (6 bases). V lost 7 bases, J lost 0 bases, and 19 bases lay in between. The length of the CDR3 is 17 residues. This CDR3 is CASISPGQRYSNQPQHF. The CDR3 bases are TGTGCCAGCATCTCACCGGGACAAAGATATAGCAATCAGCCCCAGCATTTT.

Many counts were recorded for this clonotype. The rearrangement links TRBV7-8 to TRBJ1-2; 9 nucleotides line up with TRBD1. The V segment lost 0 bases and the J segment 9 bases; nucleotides outside the gene matches: 5. The germline CDR1 and CDR2 sequences are SGHVS and FQNEAQ. The CDR3 runs to 14 residues. Here the CDR3 reads CASSLAQGARSYTF. CDR3 bases: TGTGCCAGCAGCTTAGCACAGGGGGCGCGTAGCTACACCTTC.

In its sample, this clonotype was seen many times. The CDR3 region is CASSRRDSTNYGYTF. The CDR3 region has the DNA TGTGCCAGCAGTCGGCGAGACTCCACTAACTATGGCTACACCTTC. The chain has TRBV7-2 and TRBJ1-2; D is unresolved. Trimming left V 6 bases short and J 0 bases short, with 14 bases between. Germline assignment: CDR1 SGHTA and CDR2 FQGNSA. The CDR3 is 15 residues long.

This clonotype has at least ten counts. The chain is built from TRBV12-3 or TRBV12-4 and TRBJ2-2; D is perhaps TRBD1 (5 bases). The CDR3 runs to 16 residues. V was shortened by 2 bases and J by 1 base, with 11 bases between the two germline ends. The CDR3 loop is CASSLSRTLNTGELFF. CDR3 nucleotide sequence: TGTGCCAGCAGTTTATCCCGGACACTGAACACCGGGGAGCTGTTTTTT.